Here is one TCR beta chain with its context. These data come from a study of blood T cells in healthy people across ages. Then a second PCR, running about 7 to 11 cycles, was carried out with a sample-barcoded 5' primer and a J-beta primer mix. TCRdb itself ran the 5' RACE reads through MiXCR, one entry per CDR3 protein. The sample holds roughly 550,000 distinct CDR3 sequences, approximately 25% seen once. V lost 2 bases, J lost 3 bases, and 11 bases lay in between. From germline, CDR1 is MDHEN and CDR2 SYDVKM. The CDR3 totals 15 residues. The same data also went into a second study, on T cells of mothers and their children.

The V call is TRBV28, the J call TRBJ1-5; D perhaps matches TRBD1 (5 bases). Sequencing was performed on blood. The sequence was obtained from a boy aged 10-17 years in good health. The CDR3 protein is CASSLSQGINQPQHF. The CDR3 DNA follows: TGTGCCAGCAGTTTAAGCCAGGGTATCAATCAGCCCCAGCATTTT. Full variable domain (missing parts from reference TRBV28 and TRBJ1-5): DVKVTQSSRYLVKRTGEKVFLECVQDMDHENMFWYRQDPGLGLRLIYFSYDVKMKEKGDIPEGYSVSREKKERFSLILESASTNQTSMYLCASSLSQGINQPQHFGDGTRLSIL.